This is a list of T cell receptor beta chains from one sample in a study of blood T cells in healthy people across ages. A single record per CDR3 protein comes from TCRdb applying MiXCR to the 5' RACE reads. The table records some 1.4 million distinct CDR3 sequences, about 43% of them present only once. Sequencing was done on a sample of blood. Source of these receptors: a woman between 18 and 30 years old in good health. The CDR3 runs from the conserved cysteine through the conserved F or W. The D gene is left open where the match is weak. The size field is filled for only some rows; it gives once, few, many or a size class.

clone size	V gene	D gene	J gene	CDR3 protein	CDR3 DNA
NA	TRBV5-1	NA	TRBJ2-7	CASSLGDDYNEQYF	TGCGCCAGCAGCTTGGGAGATGACTACAATGAGCAGTACTTC
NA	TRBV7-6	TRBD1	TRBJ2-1	CASSHPGTGQGYNEQFF	TGTGCCAGCAGTCACCCCGGGACGGGACAGGGCTACAATGAGCAGTTCTTC
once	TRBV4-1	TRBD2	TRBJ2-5	CASSQEFGTSGGSRETQYF	TGCGCCAGCAGCCAAGAATTCGGGACTAGCGGGGGGTCTAGGGAGACCCAGTACTTC
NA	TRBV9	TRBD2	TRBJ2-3	CASSVGVAGSGTQYF	TGTGCCAGCAGCGTAGGGGTAGCGGGTTCTGGTACGCAGTATTTT
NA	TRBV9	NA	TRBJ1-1	CASRRLNMLYTEAFF	TGTGCCAGCAGAAGGCTAAATATGCTTTACACTGAAGCTTTCTTT
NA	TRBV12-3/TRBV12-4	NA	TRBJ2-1	CASTPVLSNRFSEQFF	TGTGCCAGCACCCCCGTACTATCCAACAGGTTCAGTGAGCAGTTCTTC
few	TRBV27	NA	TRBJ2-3	CASSTRQRTSTDTQYF	TGTGCCAGCAGTACCCGACAGCGGACTAGCACAGATACGCAGTATTTT
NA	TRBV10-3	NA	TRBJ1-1	CAISESPTVIGSEAFF	TGTGCCATCAGTGAGTCGCCAACAGTTATAGGGTCTGAAGCTTTCTTT
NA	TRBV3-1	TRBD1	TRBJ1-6	CASSRDRERPSPLHF	TGTGCCAGCAGCCGGGACAGGGAACGTCCTTCACCCCTCCACTTT
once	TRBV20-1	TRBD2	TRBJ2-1	CSAQTSGNSYNEQFF	TGCAGTGCCCAGACTAGCGGGAATAGCTACAATGAGCAGTTCTTC
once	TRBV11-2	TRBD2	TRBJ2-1	CASSSRPGLADLYNEQFF	TGTGCCAGCAGCTCTAGGCCGGGACTAGCGGATCTCTACAATGAGCAGTTCTTC
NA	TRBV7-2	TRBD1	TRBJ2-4	CASSLPASGTGTTKNIQYF	TGTGCCAGCAGCTTACCCGCCTCCGGGACAGGGACCACCAAAAACATTCAGTACTTC
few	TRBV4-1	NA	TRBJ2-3	CASRVSLGTTQYF	TGCGCCAGCAGAGTTAGTCTAGGTACTACGCAGTATTTT
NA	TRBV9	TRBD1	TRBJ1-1	CASSSHGTGGTATEAFF	TGTGCCAGCAGCTCCCACGGGACAGGGGGAACGGCCACTGAAGCTTTCTTT
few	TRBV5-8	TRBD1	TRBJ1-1	CASSRQGLGTEAFF	TGTGCCAGCAGTCGACAGGGGTTGGGCACTGAAGCTTTCTTT
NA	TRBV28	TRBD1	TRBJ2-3	CASTLGQGSTDTQYF	TGTGCCAGCACTTTGGGACAGGGCAGCACAGATACGCAGTATTTT
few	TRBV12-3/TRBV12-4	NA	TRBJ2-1	CATRTPWSNEQFF	TGTGCCACCAGGACCCCGTGGAGCAATGAGCAGTTCTTC
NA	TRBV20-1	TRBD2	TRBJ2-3	CSARATSGRRTDTQYF	TGCAGTGCTAGAGCAACTAGCGGGAGGCGTACAGATACGCAGTATTTT
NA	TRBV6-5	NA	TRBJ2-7	CASSYPGPASYNEQYF	TGTGCCAGCAGTTACCCGGGACCAGCCTCCTACAATGAGCAGTACTTC
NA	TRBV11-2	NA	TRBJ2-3	CASSPSLRRGTDTQYF	TGTGCCAGCTCGCCATCCCTCCGGAGGGGCACAGATACGCAGTATTTT
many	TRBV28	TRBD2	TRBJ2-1	CASSLAGVLNEQFF	TGTGCCAGCAGCCTAGCGGGGGTTCTCAATGAGCAGTTCTTC
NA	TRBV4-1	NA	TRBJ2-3	CASSQGDGGTDTQYF	TGCGCCAGCAGCCAAGGGGACGGTGGCACAGATACGCAGTATTTT
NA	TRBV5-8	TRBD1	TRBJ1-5	CASRAGQGLGQPQHF	TGTGCCAGCAGAGCGGGACAGGGGTTAGGACAGCCCCAGCATTTT
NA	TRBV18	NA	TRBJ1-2	CASSLTGGYTF	TGTGCCAGCTCACTCACGGGAGGCTACACCTTC
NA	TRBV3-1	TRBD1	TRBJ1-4	CASSQPGGTTNEKLFF	TGTGCCAGCAGCCAGCCAGGGGGGACTACTAATGAAAAACTGTTTTTT
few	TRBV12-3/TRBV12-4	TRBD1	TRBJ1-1	CASSPYRGRVSSTEAFF	TGTGCCAGCAGTCCTTACAGGGGGCGCGTATCGAGCACTGAAGCTTTCTTT
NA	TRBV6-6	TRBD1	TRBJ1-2	CASSYEQGAQYGYTF	TGTGCCAGCAGTTACGAACAGGGGGCCCAATATGGCTACACCTTC
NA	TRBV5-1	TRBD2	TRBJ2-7	CASSSSGAGVYEQYF	TGCGCCAGCAGCTCAAGCGGGGCGGGGGTCTACGAGCAGTACTTC
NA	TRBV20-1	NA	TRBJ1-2	CSARDEGVGGYTF	TGCAGTGCTAGAGACGAGGGGGTTGGAGGCTACACCTTC
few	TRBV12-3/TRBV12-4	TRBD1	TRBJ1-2	CDSSFGTGLNYGYTF	TGTGACAGCAGTTTTGGGACAGGGCTTAACTATGGCTACACCTTC
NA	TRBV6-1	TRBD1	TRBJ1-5	CASSATGGGGNQPQHF	TGTGCCAGCAGTGCCACAGGGGGCGGTGGTAATCAGCCCCAGCATTTT
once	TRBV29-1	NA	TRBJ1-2	CSAREGYGYNF	TGCAGCGCCAGGGAGGGCTATGGCTACAACTTC
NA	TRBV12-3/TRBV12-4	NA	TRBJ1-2	CASASFGGRDPNYGYTF	TGTGCCAGCGCGTCGTTCGGAGGCAGGGACCCTAACTATGGCTACACCTTC
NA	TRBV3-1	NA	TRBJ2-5	CASSPRGRSETQYF	TGTGCCAGCAGCCCCCGGGGACGGTCTGAGACCCAGTACTTC
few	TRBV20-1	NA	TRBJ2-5	CSARDWGESQETQYF	TGCAGTGCCCGGGACTGGGGGGAGAGTCAGGAGACCCAGTACTTC
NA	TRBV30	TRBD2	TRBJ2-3	CAWRLAGATDTQYF	TGTGCCTGGAGGTTAGCGGGAGCCACAGATACGCAGTATTTT
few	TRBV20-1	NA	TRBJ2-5	CSAKFGETQYF	TGCAGTGCAAAGTTTGGGGAGACCCAGTACTTC
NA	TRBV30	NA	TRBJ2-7	CAWSLGSEQYF	TGTGCCTGGTCGCTGGGGTCCGAGCAGTACTTC
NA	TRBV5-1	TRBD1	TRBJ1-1	CASSVGQGSTEAFF	TGCGCCAGCAGCGTAGGACAGGGAAGCACTGAAGCTTTCTTT
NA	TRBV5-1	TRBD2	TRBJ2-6	CASNHELAGAGANVLTF	TGCGCCAGCAACCACGAACTAGCGGGAGCTGGGGCCAACGTCCTGACTTTC
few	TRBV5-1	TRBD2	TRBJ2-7	CASSLTSGGDEQYF	TGCGCCAGCAGCTTGACTAGCGGGGGAGACGAGCAGTACTTC
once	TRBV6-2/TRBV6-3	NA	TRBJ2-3	CASSTPWGGTDTQYF	TGTGCCAGCAGTACCCCCTGGGGGGGCACAGATACGCAGTATTTT
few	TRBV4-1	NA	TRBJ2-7	CASSLPGSRAYEQYF	TGCGCCAGCAGCCTCCCGGGGTCCCGGGCCTACGAGCAGTACTTC
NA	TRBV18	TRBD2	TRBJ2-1	CASSPLSGRESEQFF	TGTGCCAGCTCACCACTTAGCGGGAGGGAAAGTGAGCAGTTCTTC
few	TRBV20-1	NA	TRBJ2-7	CSARAPGTKPYEQYF	TGCAGTGCTAGAGCCCCGGGCACTAAACCTTACGAGCAGTACTTC
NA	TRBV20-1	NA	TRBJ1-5	CSARSLQGHQPQHF	TGCAGTGCTAGGAGTTTACAGGGTCACCAGCCCCAGCATTTT
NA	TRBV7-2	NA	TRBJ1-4	CASSTWWGHEKLFF	TGTGCCAGCAGCACCTGGTGGGGGCACGAAAAACTGTTTTTT
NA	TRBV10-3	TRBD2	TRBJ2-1	CAIGRTSGYNEQFF	TGTGCCATCGGGCGGACTAGCGGCTACAATGAGCAGTTCTTC
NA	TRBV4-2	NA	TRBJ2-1	CASSQVIRFRKRPRDEQFF	TGTGCCAGCAGCCAAGTAATCAGGTTCCGGAAGCGCCCCAGGGATGAGCAGTTCTTC
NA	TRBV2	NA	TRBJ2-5	CASRYSDGPFQETQYF	TGTGCCAGCAGATACTCGGACGGGCCCTTTCAAGAGACCCAGTACTTC
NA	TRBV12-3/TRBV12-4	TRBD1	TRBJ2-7	CASNILGTGDEQYF	TGTGCCAGCAACATTCTCGGGACAGGGGACGAGCAGTACTTC
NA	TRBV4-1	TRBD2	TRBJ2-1	CASSQSLAGGRNEQFF	TGCGCCAGCAGCCAAAGTCTTGCGGGAGGGCGTAATGAGCAGTTCTTC
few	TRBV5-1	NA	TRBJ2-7	CASSLSGFDPYEQYF	TGCGCCAGCAGCTTGTCAGGATTCGACCCCTACGAGCAGTACTTC
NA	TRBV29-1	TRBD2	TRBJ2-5	CSVDGTSGRLYQETQYF	TGCAGCGTGGATGGGACTAGCGGGAGGCTTTACCAAGAGACCCAGTACTTC
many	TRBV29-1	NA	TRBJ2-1	CSGDNRANEQFF	TGCAGCGGTGACAACAGGGCCAATGAGCAGTTCTTC